This passage covers 13 T cell receptor beta chains from one sample sequenced in a study of cytomegalovirus exposure and HLA in healthy donors. This PCR relied on a set of 60 Vbeta primers and 13 Jbeta primers. This table comes from immunoSEQ multiplex PCR, and its TCRdb copy is limited to in-frame clones, with some not included. The profile covers some 82,000 clones, with around 85% appearing a single time and 2.4% taken by the ten largest. Input material: PBMCs. All receptors come from a woman aged 45-65 years in good health and CMV-seronegative.

J is TRBJ1-2 and V is TRBV5-1, with D unclear. This CDR3 is 13 amino acids long. The V gene's germline CDR1 is SGHRS and CDR2 YFSETQ. Trimming removed 3 bases from V and 8 bases from J, with 14 bases in between. Here the CDR3 DNA reads TGCGCCAGCAGCTCGAGAGGCTCAGACGGCTACACCTTC. This translates into CASSSRGSDGYTF.

The genes are TRBV27 and TRBJ2-2, with TRBD1 matching 8 bases. The CDR3 is 19 residues long. Germline loops: CDR1 MNHEY, CDR2 SMNVEV (reference sequence). The V segment lost 7 bases and the J segment 1 base; nucleotides outside the gene matches: 17. DNA for the CDR3: TGTGCCAGCACTAAGACAGTGTCTAGGACAGGGAAGAACACCGGGGAGCTGTTTTTT. Protein: CASTKTVSRTGKNTGELFF.

V usage is TRBV5-4 and J usage is TRBJ2-7; D remains ambiguous. Germline V gene sequence: CDR1 SGHNT, CDR2 YYREEE (reference sequence). This CDR3 comprises 14 residues. V gave up 4 bases and J gave up 0 bases, with 11 bases separating them. The chain's CDR3 is CASSPGRNSYEQYF. CDR3 DNA: TGTGCCAGCAGCCCAGGCAGGAACTCCTACGAGCAGTACTTC.

This sequence joins TRBV9 and TRBJ2-3; 9 bases agree with TRBD2. Trimming at V came to 1 base and at J to 6 bases, leaving 9 bases not matched to a gene. Germline loops: CDR1 SGDLS, CDR2 YYNGEE. There are 16 residues in the CDR3. CDR3 in amino acids: CASSVSGGRAPDTQYF. The CDR3 bases are TGTGCCAGCAGCGTAAGCGGCGGGAGGGCCCCGGATACGCAGTATTTT.

The gene calls are TRBV6-1 and TRBJ2-7, with a possible D match to TRBD2 (7 bases). Trimming removed 6 bases from V and 6 bases from J, with 15 bases in between. This CDR3 has 13 amino acids. CDR1 is MNHNS and CDR2 is SASEGT in the germline V gene. Written as DNA, the CDR3 is TGTGCCAGCAGCCAAAAGGGGGGGACCGAGCAGTACGTC. It codes for CASSQKGGTEQYV.

The V call is TRBV4-1, the J call TRBJ1-1; D gene uncertain. This CDR3 region has 13 residues. Trimming pared 3 bases from V and 2 bases from J, leaving 7 bases between. In germline, CDR1 is MGHRA, CDR2 YSYEKL. CDR3 coding DNA: TGCGCCAGCAGCCAGAGTCACAACACTGAAGCTTTCTTT. Its translation is CASSQSHNTEAFF.

V gene TRBV9 combines with J gene TRBJ1-3; no clear D. Germline CDR1 is SGDLS and CDR2 is YYNGEE. This CDR3 is 14 amino acids long. V lost 0 bases to trimming and J lost 4 bases, with 8 bases between them. The chain's CDR3 is CASSVGMEGNTIYF. The DNA for the CDR3 is TGTGCCAGCAGCGTAGGGATGGAGGGAAACACCATATATTTT.

This sequence joins TRBV18 and TRBJ2-7; D is possibly TRBD1 (5 bases). Trimming took 2 bases from V and 7 from J, leaving 15 bases between them. Germline V gives CDR1 KGHSH, CDR2 LQKENI. The CDR3 consists of 14 residues. CDR3 sequence reads: CASSPGRVAGEQYV. Here the CDR3 DNA reads TGTGCCAGCTCACCAGGCAGGGTGGCTGGAGAGCAGTACGTC.

The gene calls are TRBV4-1 and TRBJ2-2; TRBD2 matches at 7 bases. This CDR3 has 14 amino acids. CDR1 and CDR2 from the germline V gene are MGHRA and YSYEKL. V gave up 4 bases and J gave up 7 bases; unmatched junction bases: 6. The CDR3 nucleotides are TGCGCCAGCAGCCTCGGACTAGGCGGCGGGGAGCTGTTTTTT. It translates to CASSLGLGGGELFF.

This clone has a single count. V gene TRBV19 combines with J gene TRBJ1-1; D unresolved. Per germline, CDR1 LNHDA and CDR2 SQIVND (reference sequence). CDR3 length: 13 amino acids. V was clipped by 7 bases and J by 1 base, with 10 bases between them. The CDR3 DNA reads TGTGCCAGTATTCCGACGGGGAACACTGAAGCTTTCTTT. Its translation: CASIPTGNTEAFF.

V is TRBV25-1 and J is TRBJ1-2, with a possible D match to TRBD1 (6 bases). The CDR3 covers 16 residues. Trimming took 2 bases from V and 3 from J, leaving 16 bases between them. Germline V gives CDR1 MGHDK, CDR2 SYGVNS. For the CDR3, the DNA is TGTGCCAGCAGTGAAACTTTGGTCAGGGGAGACTATGGCTACACCTTC. Its protein is CASSETLVRGDYGYTF.

The V gene is TRBV25-1, the J gene TRBJ2-2, with D unclear. The V gene lost 8 bases and the J gene lost 0 bases, with 10 bases spanning the gap. This CDR3 has 14 amino acids. Germline V gene data show CDR1 as MGHDK and CDR2 as SYGVNS. DNA of the CDR3: TGTGCCAGCGCAGACTTTACGAACACCGGGGAGCTGTTTTTT. Protein sequence: CASADFTNTGELFF.

The chain links TRBV6-1 to TRBJ2-1; TRBD1 aligns across 8 bases. The CDR3 has 13 residues. After removal of 7 bases from V and 6 bases from J, the junction contained 5 bases not matched to a gene. The germline V gene has CDR1 MNHNS and CDR2 SASEGT. The CDR3 bases are TGTGCCAGCACGAGACAGGGGTCCAATGAGCAGTTCTTC. Amino acids: CASTRQGSNEQFF.